This TCR beta chain was identified in a study of shared clonotypes between healthy human individuals. From germline, CDR1 is MNHEY and CDR2 SMNVEV (reference sequence). The CDR3 has 15 residues. A remark on this clone: Its antigen remains unknown.

The study's findings and limits: Relative to memory subsets, naive subsets generally showed larger estimated richness.

Over several immunoSEQ plates, each subset's genomic DNA was distributed in even portions. The protocol was immunoSEQ multiplex PCR, while the TCRdb copy is restricted to in-frame clones and leaves out a portion. The table has approximately 500,000 clones, almost 97% seen once. The sample was naive CD4+ T cells sorted from blood. As for subset: CD45RA+ positively selected. The chain uses TRBV27 and TRBJ2-5, with TRBD2 matching 11 bases. The J call may be wrong; the DNA end is better matched by TRBJ2-7. The TCR sequence derives from a woman aged 25 to 39 in good health. CDR3 residues: CASRALAGGSYEQYF. In DNA form, the CDR3 reads TGTGCCAGCCGCGCCCTAGCGGGAGGTTCCTACGAGCAGTACTTC.